These 23 T cell receptor beta chains were sequenced from one sample in a study of cytomegalovirus exposure and HLA in healthy donors. Primers: 60 Vbeta forward and 13 Jbeta reverse. The data were produced by immunoSEQ multiplex PCR, yet TCRdb's version contains in-frame clones alone and is incomplete. This sample has under 200,000 clones; around three quarters occur once, and the top ten carry 12% to 15%. The specimen was PBMCs. Receptor source: a woman in her 30s in good health and CMV-seropositive.

The chain is built from TRBV5-1 and TRBJ2-1; D perhaps matches TRBD1 (6 bases). V was clipped by 0 bases and J by 4 bases, with 14 bases between them. Germline V gene sequence: CDR1 SGHRS, CDR2 YFSETQ. This CDR3 has 16 amino acids. CDR3 sequence reads: CASSLELRGSYNEQFF. CDR3 in DNA: TGCGCCAGCAGCTTGGAACTCAGGGGATCGTACAATGAGCAGTTCTTC.

The chain uses TRBV27 and TRBJ2-7, with 7 bases matching TRBD1. This CDR3 region has 17 residues. V was pared by 0 bases and J by 0 bases, with 8 bases of the junction left unmatched. Germline lookup yields CDR1 MNHEY and CDR2 SMNVEV (reference sequence). CDR3 in DNA: TGTGCCAGCAGTTTATCGCCGCCGTCAGGGGGCTCCTACGAGCAGTACTTC. It specifies CASSLSPPSGGSYEQYF.

The CDR3 is CASSARTSNEQFF. CDR3 bases: TGTGCCAGCAGCGCCCGGACTAGCAATGAGCAGTTCTTC. The chain joins TRBV7-3 to TRBJ2-1; TRBD2 matches 7 bases. The CDR3 runs 13 residues. V shed 5 bases and J 6 bases; nucleotides not matched to a gene: 4. CDR1 is SGHTA, CDR2 FQGTGA, per germline. Combining the CDR3 with reference TRBV7-3 and TRBJ2-1 gives the whole variable domain GAGVSQTPSNKVTEKGKYVELRCDPISGHTALYWYRQSLGQGPEFLIYFQGTGAADDSGLPNDRFFAVRPEGSVSTLKIQRTERGDSAVYLCASSARTSNEQFFGPGTRLTVL.

The chain's CDR3 is CASSPNRGTDTQYF. In nucleotides, the CDR3 is TGTGCCAGCAGCCCGAACAGGGGCACAGATACGCAGTATTTT. The chain couples TRBV4-2 to TRBJ2-3; D may be TRBD1 (6 bases). This CDR3 contains 14 residues. CDR1 and CDR2 from the germline V gene are LGHNA and YNFKEQ. Trimming cost V 4 bases and J 1 base, with 9 bases left between them.

This rearrangement joins TRBV11-3 to TRBJ2-3; 10 positions agree with TRBD1. In germline, CDR1 is SGHNT, CDR2 YENEEA. CDR3 length: 16 residues. V trimming: 5 bases; J trimming: 2 bases; junction bases outside the gene matches: 7. The CDR3 nucleotides read TGTGCCAGCAGCCCCGGGACAGGGGAGGACACAGATACGCAGTATTTT. Translated, it gives CASSPGTGEDTDTQYF.

The CDR3 coding sequence is TGCAGTGCTAGAGCTCTCGAAAAACTGTTTTTT. Protein sequence: CSARALEKLFF. The chain employs TRBV20-1 and TRBJ1-4; D gene unclear. Germline V gene sequence: CDR1 DFQATT, CDR2 SNEGSKA (reference sequence). The CDR3 sequence is 11 residues long. The V gene lost 1 base and the J gene lost 8 bases, with 5 bases spanning the gap.

This rearrangement joins TRBV7-3 to TRBJ2-7; 7 nucleotides agree with TRBD2. Germline V gene sequence: CDR1 SGHTA, CDR2 FQGTGA. This CDR3 contains 14 residues. After removal of 3 bases from V and 2 bases from J, the junction contained 4 bases not matched to a gene. The CDR3 spells CASSFGAGAYEQYF. The CDR3 DNA follows: TGTGCCAGCAGCTTCGGTGCGGGAGCCTACGAGCAGTACTTC.

The chain employs TRBV28 and TRBJ2-3; 15 bases fit TRBD2. V was pared by 5 bases and J by 1 base, with 10 bases of the junction left unmatched. The germline V gene has CDR1 MDHEN and CDR2 SYDVKM. This CDR3 has 19 residues. CDR3 residues: CASSLKGLAGGPGTDTQYF. DNA of the CDR3: TGTGCCAGCAGTCTAAAAGGACTAGCGGGAGGGCCGGGCACAGATACGCAGTATTTT.

The chain joins TRBV11-3 to TRBJ2-5; D not certain. Germline V gives CDR1 SGHNT, CDR2 YENEEA. V gave up 2 bases and J gave up 3 bases, with 7 bases separating them. The CDR3 is 13 residues long. The CDR3, as DNA: TGTGCCAGCAGCTTACAGTCTGAAGAGACCCAGTACTTC. It codes for CASSLQSEETQYF.

V gene TRBV2 combines with J gene TRBJ2-5; D might be TRBD1 (6 bases). In germline, CDR1 is SNHLY, CDR2 FYNNEI. The CDR3 consists of 13 residues. The V and J ends lost 5 bases and 5 bases respectively, with 12 bases between them. The CDR3 DNA reads TGTGCCAGCAGTTCAGACAGGAGGGAGACCCAGTACTTC. Translation: CASSSDRRETQYF.

The chain is built from TRBV6-1 and TRBJ2-7, with 9 bases matching TRBD2. The CDR3 is 14 residues long. Losses at the gene ends were 6 bases for V and 5 bases for J; bases not matched to a gene: 8. Germline values: CDR1 MNHNS, CDR2 SASEGT. The CDR3 DNA reads as TGTGCCAGCAGGATTAGCGGGAGAATCCACGAGCAGTACTTC. Translation: CASRISGRIHEQYF.

The V call is TRBV19, the J call TRBJ2-5; 10 bases line up with TRBD1. Unmatched junction bases numbered 7, after V lost 4 bases and J lost 2 bases. Looked up from germline, CDR1 is LNHDA and CDR2 is SQIVND (reference sequence). CDR3 size: 16 residues. The CDR3 DNA reads as TGTGCCAGTAGTAAAGTTGGGACAGGGGTTCAAGAGACCCAGTACTTC. Translation: CASSKVGTGVQETQYF.

This clone was counted a few times. This chain uses TRBV4-1 with TRBJ1-3; 8 nucleotides match TRBD1. Looked up from germline, CDR1 is MGHRA and CDR2 is YSYEKL. Trimming took 2 bases from V and 1 from J; bases not matched to a gene: 7. This CDR3 region has 17 residues. The CDR3 reads CASSQIGTGYSGNTIYF. CDR3 DNA: TGCGCCAGCAGCCAAATAGGGACAGGTTATTCTGGAAACACCATATATTTT.

The J gene is TRBJ2-7, the V gene TRBV6-4; 7 bases agree with TRBD1. The CDR3 has 14 residues. Germline CDR1 reads MRHNA; CDR2 reads SNTAGT. V trimming: 9 bases; J trimming: 0 bases; junction bases outside the gene matches: 8. CDR3 loop: CASNRGENSYEQYF. For the CDR3, the DNA is TGTGCCAGTAACAGGGGCGAAAACTCCTACGAGCAGTACTTC.

This clone showed up just a few times. The chain has TRBV5-1 and TRBJ1-5; 7 nucleotides line up with TRBD1. This CDR3 has 15 amino acids. Per germline, CDR1 SGHRS and CDR2 YFSETQ. The trim removed 1 base at V and 6 bases at J, leaving 7 bases unmatched. The CDR3 DNA follows: TGCGCCAGCAGCTTGACAGGGGTATTCCCTCAGCCCCAGCATTTT. The encoded protein is CASSLTGVFPQPQHF.

The V and J genes are TRBV18 and TRBJ2-1, with 12 bases aligning to TRBD2. This CDR3 has 17 residues. V gave up 3 bases and J gave up 1 base; unmatched junction bases: 4. Looked up from germline, CDR1 is KGHSH and CDR2 is LQKENI. The CDR3 nucleotides read TGTGCCAGCTCACCCTCTAGCGGGAGGGTGTCCTACAATGAGCAGTTCTTC. This translates into CASSPSSGRVSYNEQFF.

This clone was counted once. The chain's CDR3 is CASSVTLAGGRTDTQYF. The CDR3 DNA reads TGTGCCAGCAGCGTCACTCTAGCGGGAGGGCGCACAGATACGCAGTATTTT. The chain is built from TRBV11-3 and TRBJ2-3, with 12 bases aligning to TRBD2. CDR3 length equals 17 residues. Per the germline V gene, CDR1 is SGHNT and CDR2 is YENEEA. V lost 5 bases to trimming and J lost 1 base; unmatched junction nucleotides: 7. The whole variable domain, remainder taken from reference TRBV11-3 and TRBJ2-3, is EAGVVQSPRYKIIEKKQPVAFWCNPISGHNTLYWYLQNLGQGPELLIRYENEEAVDDSQLPKDRFSAERLKGVDSTLKIQPAELGDSAVYLCASSVTLAGGRTDTQYFGPGTRLTVL.

The chain carries TRBV23-1 and TRBJ1-3, with D possibly TRBD1 on 6 matching bases. TRBV23-1 is recorded as an ORF, its role being uncertain. The ends were cut back, 2 bases at V and 9 bases at J, with 11 bases in the middle. The length of the CDR3 is 13 residues. The CDR3: CASSQPTGPTIYF. CDR3 sequence (DNA): TGCGCCAGCAGTCAACCAACAGGGCCCACCATATATTTT.

The chain couples TRBV7-6 to TRBJ2-7; D is undetermined. The germline V gene encodes CDR1 SGHVS and CDR2 FNYEAQ. This CDR3 has 11 residues. The germline V and J ends were trimmed by 4 bases and 7 bases, with 8 bases remaining between them. The CDR3: CASSSAQEQYF. The CDR3 nucleotides read TGTGCCAGCAGCTCAGCCCAGGAGCAGTACTTC.

V and J are TRBV27 and TRBJ1-2; 8 nucleotides align to TRBD1. V lost 5 bases, J lost 5 bases, and 7 bases stayed unmatched. The germline V gene has CDR1 MNHEY and CDR2 SMNVEV (reference sequence). The CDR3 covers 14 residues. CDR3 nucleotide sequence: TGTGCCAGCAGTAGACAGGGGAGTCGATATGGCTACACCTTC. Its protein product is CASSRQGSRYGYTF.

V and J are TRBV5-6 and TRBJ1-6; no clear D gene. The CDR3 is 17 amino acids. The germline gives CDR1 SGHDT, CDR2 YYEEEE. The V end lost 0 bases, the J end lost 7 bases, and 17 bases lay between the germline ends. The CDR3: CASSLAGPFPGNSPLHF. CDR3 DNA: TGTGCCAGCAGCTTGGCCGGTCCTTTCCCGGGAAATTCACCCCTCCACTTT.

The chain joins TRBV5-1 to TRBJ2-6; maybe TRBD1 (6 bases). Trimming left V 2 bases short and J 0 bases short, with 18 bases between. The CDR3 totals 19 residues. The germline gives CDR1 SGHRS, CDR2 YFSETQ. The DNA of the CDR3 is TGCGCCAGCAGCTTTTGGGGTGACAGGCTAACCTCTGGGGCCAACGTCCTGACTTTC. Amino acids: CASSFWGDRLTSGANVLTF.

This sequence joins TRBV5-1 and TRBJ2-3, with TRBD2 matching over 10 bases. The CDR3 sequence is 17 residues long. Germline loops: CDR1 SGHRS, CDR2 YFSETQ. The junction had 8 bases not matched to a gene; V was cut back by 1 base and J by 3 bases. CDR3 DNA: TGCGCCAGCAGCTTGCAGGGTAGCGGGGGGCTTACAGATACGCAGTATTTT. This sequence encodes CASSLQGSGGLTDTQYF.